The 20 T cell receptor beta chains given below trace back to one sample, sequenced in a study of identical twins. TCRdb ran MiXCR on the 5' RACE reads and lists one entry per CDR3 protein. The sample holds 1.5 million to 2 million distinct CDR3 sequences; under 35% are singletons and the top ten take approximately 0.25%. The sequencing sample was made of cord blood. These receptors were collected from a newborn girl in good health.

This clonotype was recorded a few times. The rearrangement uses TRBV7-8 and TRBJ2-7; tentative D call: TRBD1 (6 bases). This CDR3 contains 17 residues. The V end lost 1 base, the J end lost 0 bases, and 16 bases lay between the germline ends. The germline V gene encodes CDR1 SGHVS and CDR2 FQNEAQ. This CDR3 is CASSLGGLTGSSYEQYF. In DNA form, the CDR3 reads TGTGCCAGCAGCTTAGGAGGCCTCACAGGGAGCTCCTACGAGCAGTACTTC. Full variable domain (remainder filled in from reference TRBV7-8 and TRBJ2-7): GAGVSQSPRYKVAKRGQDVALRCDPISGHVSLFWYQQALGQGPEFLTYFQNEAQLDKSGLPSDRFFAERPEGSVSTLKIQRTQQEDSAVYLCASSLGGLTGSSYEQYFGPGTRLTVT.

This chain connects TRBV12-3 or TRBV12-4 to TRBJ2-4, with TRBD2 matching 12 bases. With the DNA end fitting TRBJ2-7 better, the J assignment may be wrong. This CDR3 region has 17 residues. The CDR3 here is CASSPLSASGRVNEQYF. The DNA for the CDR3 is TGTGCCAGCAGTCCTCTGAGCGCTAGCGGGAGGGTCAACGAGCAGTACTTC.

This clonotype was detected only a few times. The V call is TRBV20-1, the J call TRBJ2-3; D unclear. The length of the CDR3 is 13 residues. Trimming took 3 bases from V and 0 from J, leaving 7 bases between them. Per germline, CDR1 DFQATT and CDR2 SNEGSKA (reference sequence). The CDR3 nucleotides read TGCAGTGCTAGTGTCTCTAGCACAGATACGCAGTATTTT. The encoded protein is CSASVSSTDTQYF.

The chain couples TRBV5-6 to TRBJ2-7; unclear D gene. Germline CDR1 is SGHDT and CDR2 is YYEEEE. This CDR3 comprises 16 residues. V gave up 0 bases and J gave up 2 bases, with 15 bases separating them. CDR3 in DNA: TGTGCCAGCAGCTTGGCCCCCCAGAAACCGGCCTACGAGCAGTACTTC. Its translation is CASSLAPQKPAYEQYF.

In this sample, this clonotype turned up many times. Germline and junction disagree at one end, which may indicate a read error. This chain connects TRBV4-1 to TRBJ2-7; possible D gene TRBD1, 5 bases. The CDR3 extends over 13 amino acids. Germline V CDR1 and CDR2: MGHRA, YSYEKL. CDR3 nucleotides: TGTGCCAGCAGCCAAGTGGGGCGCTACGAGCAGTACTTC. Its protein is CASSQVGRYEQYF.

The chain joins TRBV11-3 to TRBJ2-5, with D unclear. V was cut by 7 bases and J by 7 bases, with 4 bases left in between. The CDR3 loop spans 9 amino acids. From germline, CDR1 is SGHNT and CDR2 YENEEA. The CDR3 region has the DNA TGTGCCAGCATCTGGACCCAGTACTTC. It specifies CASIWTQYF.

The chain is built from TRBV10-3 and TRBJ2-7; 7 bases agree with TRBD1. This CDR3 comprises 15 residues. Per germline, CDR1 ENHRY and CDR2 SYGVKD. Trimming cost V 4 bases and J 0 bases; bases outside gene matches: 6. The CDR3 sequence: CAISGRGLLSYEQYF. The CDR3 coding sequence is TGTGCCATCAGTGGTAGGGGGCTGCTCTCCTACGAGCAGTACTTC.

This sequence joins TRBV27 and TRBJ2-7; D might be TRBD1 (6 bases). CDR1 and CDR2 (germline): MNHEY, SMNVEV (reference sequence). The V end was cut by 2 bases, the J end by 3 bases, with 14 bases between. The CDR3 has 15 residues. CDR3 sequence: CASSLGTGQGYEQYF. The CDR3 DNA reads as TGTGCCAGCAGTTTAGGTACAGGGCAAGGCTACGAGCAGTACTTC.

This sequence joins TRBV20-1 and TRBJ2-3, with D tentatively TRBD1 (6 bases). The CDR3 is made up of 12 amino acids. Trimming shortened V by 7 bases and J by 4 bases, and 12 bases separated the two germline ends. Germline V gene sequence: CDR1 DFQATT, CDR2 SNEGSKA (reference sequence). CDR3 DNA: TGCAGTGGGACAGTTGGGCCAGATACGCAGTATTTT. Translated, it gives CSGTVGPDTQYF.

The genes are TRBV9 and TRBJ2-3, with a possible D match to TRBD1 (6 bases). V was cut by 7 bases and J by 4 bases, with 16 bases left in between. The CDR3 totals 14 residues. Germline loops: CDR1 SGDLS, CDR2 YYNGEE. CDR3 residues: CASGLDSAADTQYF. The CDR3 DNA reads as TGTGCCAGCGGATTGGACAGTGCAGCAGATACGCAGTATTTT.

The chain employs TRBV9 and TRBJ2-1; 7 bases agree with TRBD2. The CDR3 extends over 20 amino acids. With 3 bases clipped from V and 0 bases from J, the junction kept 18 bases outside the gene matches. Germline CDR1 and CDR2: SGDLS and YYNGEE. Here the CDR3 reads CASSAGGRREWYSSYNEQFF. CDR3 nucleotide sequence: TGTGCCAGCAGCGCGGGGGGTCGGCGGGAGTGGTACAGCTCCTACAATGAGCAGTTCTTC.

As DNA, the CDR3 is TGTGCCAGCAGTCCAGCGCTCTCCTGGGGGCAAGAGACCCAGTACTTC. It specifies CASSPALSWGQETQYF. This chain uses TRBV28 with TRBJ2-5, with D perhaps matching TRBD1 or TRBD2 (5 bases each). The CDR3 contains 16 residues. Between the trimmed V and J ends, which lost 5 bases and 2 bases, there was a span of 18 bases. The V gene's germline CDR1 is MDHEN and CDR2 SYDVKM.

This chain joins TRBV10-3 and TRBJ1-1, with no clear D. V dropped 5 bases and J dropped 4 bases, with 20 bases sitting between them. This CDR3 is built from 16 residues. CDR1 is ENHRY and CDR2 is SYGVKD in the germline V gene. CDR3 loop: CAISPRPVGVGTEAFF. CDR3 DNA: TGTGCCATCAGTCCCCGGCCCGTGGGTGTAGGCACTGAAGCTTTCTTT.

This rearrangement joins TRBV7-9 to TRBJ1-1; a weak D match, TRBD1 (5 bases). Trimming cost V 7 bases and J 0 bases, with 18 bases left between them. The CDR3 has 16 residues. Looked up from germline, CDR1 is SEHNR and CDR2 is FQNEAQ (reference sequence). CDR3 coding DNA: TGTGCCAGCAAGGGGAGGTCGGGGAATCTGAACACTGAAGCTTTCTTT. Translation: CASKGRSGNLNTEAFF.

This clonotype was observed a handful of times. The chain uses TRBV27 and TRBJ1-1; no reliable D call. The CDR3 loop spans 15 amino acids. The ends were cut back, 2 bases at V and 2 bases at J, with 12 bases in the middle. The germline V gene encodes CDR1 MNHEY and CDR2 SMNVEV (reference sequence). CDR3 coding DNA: TGTGCCAGCAGTTTACGGGTGACACCAAACACTGAAGCTTTCTTT. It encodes CASSLRVTPNTEAFF.

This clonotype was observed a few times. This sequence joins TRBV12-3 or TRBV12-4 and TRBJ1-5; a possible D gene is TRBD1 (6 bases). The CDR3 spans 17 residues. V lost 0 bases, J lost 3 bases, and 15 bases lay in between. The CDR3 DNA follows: TGTGCCAGCAGTTTAGCGGCGTCCAGGGGTACCAATCAGCCCCAGCATTTT. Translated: CASSLAASRGTNQPQHF.

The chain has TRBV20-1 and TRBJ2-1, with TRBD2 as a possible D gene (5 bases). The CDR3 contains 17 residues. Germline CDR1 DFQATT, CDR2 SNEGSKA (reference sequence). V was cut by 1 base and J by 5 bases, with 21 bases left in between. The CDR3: CSARGPRGLARNNEQFF. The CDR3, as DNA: TGCAGTGCTAGAGGTCCCCGGGGTCTAGCCAGAAACAATGAGCAGTTCTTC.

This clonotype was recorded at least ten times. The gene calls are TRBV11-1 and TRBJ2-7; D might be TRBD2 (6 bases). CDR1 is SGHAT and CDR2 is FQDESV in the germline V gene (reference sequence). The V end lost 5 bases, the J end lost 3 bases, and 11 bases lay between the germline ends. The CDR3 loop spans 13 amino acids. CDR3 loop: CASSAGSFYEQYF. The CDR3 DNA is TGTGCCAGCAGCGCCGGGAGCTTCTACGAGCAGTACTTC.

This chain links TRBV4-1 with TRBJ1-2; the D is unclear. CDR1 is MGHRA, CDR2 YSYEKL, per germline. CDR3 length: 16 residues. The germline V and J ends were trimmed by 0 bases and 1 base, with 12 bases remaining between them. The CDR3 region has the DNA TGCGCCAGCAGCCAAGATGGGGAGCAAAATAACTATGGCTACACCTTC. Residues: CASSQDGEQNNYGYTF.

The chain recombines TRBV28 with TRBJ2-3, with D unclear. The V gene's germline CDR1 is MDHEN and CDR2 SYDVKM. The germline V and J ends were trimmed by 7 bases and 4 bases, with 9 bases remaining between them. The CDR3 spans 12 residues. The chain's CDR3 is CASTHLADTQYF. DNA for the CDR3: TGTGCCAGCACCCACCTAGCAGATACGCAGTATTTT.